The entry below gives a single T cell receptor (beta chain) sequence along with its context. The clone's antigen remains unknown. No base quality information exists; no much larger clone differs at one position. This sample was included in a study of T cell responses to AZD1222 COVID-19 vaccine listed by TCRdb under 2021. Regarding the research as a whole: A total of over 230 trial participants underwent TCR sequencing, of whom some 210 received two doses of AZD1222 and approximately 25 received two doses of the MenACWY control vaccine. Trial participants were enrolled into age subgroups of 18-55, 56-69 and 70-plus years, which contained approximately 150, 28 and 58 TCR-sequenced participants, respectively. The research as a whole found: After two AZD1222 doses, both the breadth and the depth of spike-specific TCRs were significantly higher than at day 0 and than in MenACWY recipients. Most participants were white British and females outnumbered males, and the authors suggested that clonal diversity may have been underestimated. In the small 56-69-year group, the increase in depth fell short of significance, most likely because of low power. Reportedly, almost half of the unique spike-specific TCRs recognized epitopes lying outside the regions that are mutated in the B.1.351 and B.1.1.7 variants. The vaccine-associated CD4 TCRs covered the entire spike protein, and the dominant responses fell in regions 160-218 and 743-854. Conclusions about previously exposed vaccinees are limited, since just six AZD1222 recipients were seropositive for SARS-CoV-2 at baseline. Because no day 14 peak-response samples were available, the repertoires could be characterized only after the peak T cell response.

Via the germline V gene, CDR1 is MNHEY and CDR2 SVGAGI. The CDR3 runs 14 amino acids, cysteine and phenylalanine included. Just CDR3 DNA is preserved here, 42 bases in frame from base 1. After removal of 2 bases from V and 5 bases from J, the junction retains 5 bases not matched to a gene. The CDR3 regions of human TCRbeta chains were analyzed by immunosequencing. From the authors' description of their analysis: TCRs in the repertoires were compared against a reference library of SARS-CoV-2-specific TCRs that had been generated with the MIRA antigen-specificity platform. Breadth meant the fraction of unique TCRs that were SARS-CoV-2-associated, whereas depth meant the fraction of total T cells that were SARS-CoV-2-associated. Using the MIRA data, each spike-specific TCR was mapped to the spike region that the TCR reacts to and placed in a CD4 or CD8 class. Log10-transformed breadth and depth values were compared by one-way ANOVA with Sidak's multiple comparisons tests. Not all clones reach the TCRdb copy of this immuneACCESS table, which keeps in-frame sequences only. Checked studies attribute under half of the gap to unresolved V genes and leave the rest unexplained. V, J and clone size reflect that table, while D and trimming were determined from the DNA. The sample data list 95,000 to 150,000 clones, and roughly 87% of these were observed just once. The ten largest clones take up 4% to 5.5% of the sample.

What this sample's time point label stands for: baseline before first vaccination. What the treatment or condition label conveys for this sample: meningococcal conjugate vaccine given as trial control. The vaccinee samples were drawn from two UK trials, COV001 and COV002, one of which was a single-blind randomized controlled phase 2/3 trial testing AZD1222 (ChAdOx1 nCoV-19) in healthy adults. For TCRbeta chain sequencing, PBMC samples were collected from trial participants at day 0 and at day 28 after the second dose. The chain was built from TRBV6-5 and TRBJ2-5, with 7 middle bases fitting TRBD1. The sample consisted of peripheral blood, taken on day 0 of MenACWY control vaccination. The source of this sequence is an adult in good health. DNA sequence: TGTGCCAGCAGTTACGAGGGGGCGGCTGAGACCCAGTACTTC. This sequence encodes CASSYEGAAETQYF.